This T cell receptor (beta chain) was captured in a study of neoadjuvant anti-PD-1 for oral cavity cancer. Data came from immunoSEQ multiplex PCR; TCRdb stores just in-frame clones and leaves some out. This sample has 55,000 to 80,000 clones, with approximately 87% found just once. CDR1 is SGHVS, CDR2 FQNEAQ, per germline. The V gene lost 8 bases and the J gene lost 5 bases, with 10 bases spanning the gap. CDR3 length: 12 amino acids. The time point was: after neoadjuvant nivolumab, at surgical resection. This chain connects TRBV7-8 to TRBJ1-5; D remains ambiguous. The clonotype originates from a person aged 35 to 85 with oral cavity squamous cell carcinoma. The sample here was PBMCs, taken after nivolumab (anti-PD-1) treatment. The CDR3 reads CASGRYDQPQHF. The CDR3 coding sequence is TGTGCCAGCGGGAGGTACGATCAGCCCCAGCATTTT.